This T cell receptor (beta chain) came from a study of T cell responses to AZD1222 COVID-19 vaccine. Clones were sequenced by immunoSEQ multiplex PCR, and TCRdb holds only the in-frame ones, with some missing. Here the sample spans 140,000 to 150,000 clones, around nine tenths being singletons. The CDR3 covers 15 residues. Germline-derived CDR1 and CDR2 are SNHLY and FYNNEI. The V end lost 4 bases, the J end lost 3 bases, and 14 bases lay between the germline ends. The receptor was isolated from an adult in good health. The source was peripheral blood, collected on day 0 of AZD1222 vaccination. The chain combines TRBV2 with TRBJ2-3; D is ambiguous. The CDR3, as DNA: TGTGCCAGCAGTGCGGAAGGAGAGAGGACAGATACGCAGTATTTT. Its translation is CASSAEGERTDTQYF.